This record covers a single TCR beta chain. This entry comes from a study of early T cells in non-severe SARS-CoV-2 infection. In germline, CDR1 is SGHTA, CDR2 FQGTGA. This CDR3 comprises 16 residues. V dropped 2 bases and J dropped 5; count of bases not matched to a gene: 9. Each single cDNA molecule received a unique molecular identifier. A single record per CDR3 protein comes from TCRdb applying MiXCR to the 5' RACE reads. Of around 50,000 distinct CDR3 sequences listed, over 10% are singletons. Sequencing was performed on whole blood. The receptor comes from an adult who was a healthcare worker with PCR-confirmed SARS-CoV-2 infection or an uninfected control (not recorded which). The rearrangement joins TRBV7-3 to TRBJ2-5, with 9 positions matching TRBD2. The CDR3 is CASSLFGGGAMETQYF. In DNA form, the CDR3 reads TGTGCCAGCAGCTTATTTGGCGGGGGGGCGATGGAGACCCAGTACTTC. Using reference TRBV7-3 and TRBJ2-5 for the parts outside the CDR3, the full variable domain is GAGVSQTPSNKVTEKGKYVELRCDPISGHTALYWYRQSLGQGPEFLIYFQGTGAADDSGLPNDRFFAVRPEGSVSTLKIQRTERGDSAVYLCASSLFGGGAMETQYFGPGTRLLVL.